This TCR beta chain was recovered during a study of cytomegalovirus exposure and HLA in healthy donors (dated by TCRdb to 2016 to 2017). In terms of the full investigation: In an earlier analysis of 587 of the donors, 276 Gb of sequence data and some 120 million unique TCR beta sequences from roughly 180 million T cells were reported. An earlier analysis of fewer than 700 of the donors applied high-throughput TCR beta sequencing to assess whether each TCR beta V gene segment acted as functional or pseudogenic. HLA typing covered class I and class II loci at four-digit resolution. An early release that covered about 600 HLA-typed donors contained approximately 300 gigabases of sequencing data and roughly 84 million unique TCR sequences. Alongside the repertoire data, information on donor age, sex, ethnicity and CMV serostatus was compiled. Four to six DR-DQ haplotypes were handled as single units for association and clustering, since linkage in the cohort was strong. In a later analysis, previously published TCR beta repertoires from 666 donors were re-analyzed and high-resolution HLA genotyping was added so that TCR occurrence patterns could be studied. In the later analysis, no new phenotypic data were used to find candidate immune exposures; instead, reliance was placed on TCR beta sequences and their occurrence across donors. A later genetic analysis took genome-wide SNP genotypes for about 55% of the 666 donors and used that subset as a discovery cohort. All discovery cohort repertoires had been generated using a single sequencing platform. To predict cytomegalovirus infection status, the study combined high-throughput TCR immunosequencing, statistical association of individual TCRs with disease status, and machine learning. The genetic ancestry cluster associated with self-reported Caucasian donors included 65% to 90% of the 300 to 400 genotyped donors. The study aimed to test whether cataloging public T cell receptors could reveal signatures of past pathogen exposure. The study profiled the T cell repertoires of around 700 subjects by immunosequencing and related them to cytomegalovirus serostatus. The number of donors typed differed by locus, with 629-630 for A, B, C, DRB1 and DQB1, 522 for DQA1, some 570 for DPA1, and about 450 for DPB1. A separate validation cohort of about 110 different subjects was used in addition to the roughly 720-subject first cohort. Among around 400 genotyped donors of the cohort, an average of around 250,000 unique TCR beta nucleotide sequences was sequenced per donor, of which about 18% were non-productive.

The cohort comprised around 700 healthy bone marrow donors. At the time of sampling, every cohort member was nominally healthy, though immune exposures that went unrecorded were likely present. The donor was CMV seropositive and was included in the group of 300 or so seropositive cohort members. A peripheral blood sample was provided by each donor, and peripheral blood mononuclear cells were used for TCR beta sequencing. The Qiagen DNeasy Blood Extraction Kit was used to extract genomic DNA from the blood cell samples. The paper as a whole reports these results and caveats: The classifier was reported to diagnose cytomegalovirus status with high specificity and sensitivity in both the original and validation cohorts. In a later analysis, some 18,000 TCR beta sequences were associated with specific HLA alleles at a false discovery rate of 0.05. Because some donors lacked HLA typing at each locus, the association tests relied only on the typed subset. According to the authors, the approach could potentially be generalized to other disease states and immunological phenotypes. Presence/absence analyses assumed roughly uniform sequencing depth across donors, an assumption that may not hold. A cluster of highly shared sequence variants was judged likely to be a technical artifact of the sequencing pipeline. For the cohort, immune exposure information was limited to CMV serostatus. In this cohort, only TCR beta chains were sequenced, and detectable features were limited by the absence of alpha or paired-chain data. According to a later analysis, parvovirus B19, influenza, CMV and Epstein-Barr virus appeared linked to several top co-occurrence clusters. An earlier analysis of some 560 of the donors showed that most TCR beta V segments appeared in productive rearrangements either about 87% or about 30% of the time, which broadly matched IMGT annotations. Compared with the roughly 670-donor mean, donors in an Asian-associated ancestry cluster had fewer N-insertions in productive TCRs, according to a later genetic analysis. Strong co-occurrence of HLA alleles, especially DR and DQ, made assigning TCR associations to individual alleles difficult. The study listed 150 to 200 TCR beta chains as associated with cytomegalovirus. In vitro tests confirmed that a few of the cytomegalovirus-associated TCR beta chains recognize cytomegalovirus antigens. Because the 87-base-pair reads could not distinguish some IMGT-functional V segments, including TRBV6-2 and TRBV6-3, those segments were excluded. Correlated functional status among segregating V segments might be attributable to linkage disequilibrium, but an unknown experimental factor could not be ruled out. A further reported finding was that TCR beta sequences accurately predicted the HLA-A and HLA-B alleles for most subjects in the first cohort. Most TCR sequences were observed very rarely across donors, whereas some public TCRs were present in many individuals. Compared with equally common non-associated chains, HLA-associated TCR beta chains in a later analysis were more clonally expanded and had lower generation probabilities. A later analysis found that most CMV-associated TCR beta chains appeared HLA-restricted, with HLA associations seemingly driven largely by CMV exposure. In a later genetic analysis, a missense DCLRE1C variant was associated with V-gene and J-gene trimming of TCR beta chains, and the association was replicated in an independent cohort. A later analysis found that TCR association rates varied across HLA loci, with DRB1 alleles showing the most associated TCRs and HLA-C alleles the fewest. Because counts were too low, 15 to 20 rarely observed V segments, including chromosome 9 orphons, were excluded from the earlier analysis of 587 of the donors.

V ends up 3 bases short and J 6 bases short, with an unmatched junction base count of 6. Counted from cysteine to phenylalanine, this CDR3 has 16 amino acids. Only the CDR3 part of the read is kept: 48 bases, read in frame from the first base. From the germline V gene, CDR1 is KGHSH and CDR2 is LQKENI. Library creation used the immunoSEQ multiplex PCR assay. For the multiplex PCR, a mixture combining 60 forward primers for TCR Vbeta segments and 13 reverse primers for TCR Jbeta segments was used. Amplification of the CDR3 region of rearranged TCR beta genes was performed with a multiplex PCR assay on genomic DNA. The amplified TCR beta libraries were sequenced on the Illumina HiSeq System as 87-base-pair reads. The study's own analysis went as follows. In a later analysis, approximately 74 million unique TCR beta chains were counted across the 650 to 700 repertoires, and roughly 11 million of these chains were shared by at least two donors. A nearest-neighbor algorithm error-corrected the raw reads and collapsed the reads into unique sequences, merging closely related sequences to remove PCR and sequencing errors. V, D and J gene segments were assigned by aligning CDR3 sequences to IMGT reference sequences. Each retained sequence needed at least a six-nucleotide match to both a V gene segment and a J gene segment. A rearrangement counted as productive if the CDR3 had no stop codons and remained in frame with V and J, and every other rearrangement counted as non-productive. CDR3 was defined by IMGT convention, running from the second conserved V-encoded cysteine to the conserved J-encoded phenylalanine. The earlier analysis of a few hundred of the donors excluded sequences that lacked an unambiguous match to a single V gene segment. An earlier analysis of some 500 of the donors classified V segments as functional when productive rearrangements were above 56.7% and as segregating when the standard deviation between donors was above 5%. A statistical classification framework was built for diagnosing cytomegalovirus status from the catalog of TCR beta chain sequences. In a later analysis, TCR nucleotide sequences were compared against IMGT/GENE-DB human TR gene sequences so that V and J genes could be assigned. Using the TCRdist pipeline, a later analysis assigned CDR3 sequences along with most-parsimonious VDJ recombination scenarios. In a later analysis, every TCR beta chain was defined by the combination of its CDR3 amino acid sequence and its V-gene family, and reads without a unique V-gene family were dropped. As a way to deal with suspected cross-contamination and a sequencing artifact, a later analysis dropped 592 nucleotide sequences that were highly shared and had low generation probability. A later analysis calculated a clonal expansion index for each public chain from normalized within-repertoire ranks of inferred template counts. In a later analysis, generation probabilities were computed with a VDJ recombination model fitted to out-of-frame rearrangements, and the resulting probabilities were checked against IGoR. A later analysis scored TCR-TCR, TCR-HLA and TCR-CMV co-occurrence with hypergeometric tests, applying a repertoire-size bias correction to TCR pairs. To estimate false discovery rates, a later analysis permuted the HLA or CMV assignments 20 times. In a later analysis, co-occurring TCRs were grouped using DBSCAN, and TCRdist sequence similarity was added for clustering within HLA-allele-positive subsets. Repertoires with fewer than 30,000 or more than 120,000 public chains, plus five repertoires with anomalous nucleotide sharing, were excluded from co-occurrence clustering. This immuneACCESS table, as held by TCRdb, lists in-frame sequences with V and J called but not all clones. Of the missing ones, under half trace to an unresolved V gene in checked studies; the others have no known cause. V and J calls and clone size come straight from that table; D and trimming were deduced from the DNA. Within this sample are over 150,000 clones, with over 70% of them counted one time only. In total, the top ten clones hold approximately 3.4% of the sample.

For this clone: This receptor's antigen is unknown. Base qualities were left out, and no much larger clone turns up one base away.

The receptor's source is a woman aged 45-65 years in good health and CMV-seropositive. The receptor chain draws on TRBV18 and TRBJ2-3, with 13 central nucleotides matching TRBD2. The sequenced sample was PBMCs. The CDR3: CASSPRLAGGFDTQYF. Here is the DNA: TGTGCCAGCTCACCCCGACTAGCGGGGGGATTCGATACGCAGTATTTT. The CDR3, completed at both ends by the reference TRBV18 and TRBJ2-3 genes, gives the full variable domain NAGVMQNPRHLVRRRGQEARLRCSPMKGHSHVYWYRQLPEEGLKFMVYLQKENIIDESGMPKERFSAEFPKEGPSILRIQQVVRGDSAAYFCASSPRLAGGFDTQYFGPGTRLTVL.